This T cell receptor beta chain is drawn from a study of blood T cell repertoires in COVID-19. Overall study: Italy, Spain and the United States were the sources of the convalescent and acute COVID-19 samples. In each case, the material was cDNA or gDNA derived from T cells, B-cell-depleted T cells, or PBMCs.

Only a few counts were recorded for this clone. In the original workflow: Amplification of reference gene primers was used by the study to estimate nucleated cell counts. The data were produced by immunoSEQ multiplex PCR, yet TCRdb's version contains in-frame clones alone and is incomplete. That table is the source of V, J and clone size, and D and trimming were worked out from the DNA. The sample has some 240,000 clones, approximately 82% seen once; the top ten hold about 1.5%. The CDR3 runs to 17 residues. CDR1 and CDR2 from the germline V gene are SGHTA and FQGNSA. The germline V and J ends were trimmed by 1 base and 4 bases, with 17 bases remaining between them.

The specimen sequenced was peripheral blood. The receptor was isolated from a woman between 40 and 50 years old who had recovered from COVID-19. The J gene is TRBJ2-1, the V gene TRBV7-2; a possible D gene is TRBD1 (5 bases). The chain's CDR3 is CASSLVPRTLLYNEQFF. CDR3 nucleotide sequence: TGTGCCAGCAGCTTAGTACCCCGGACACTGCTATACAATGAGCAGTTCTTC.